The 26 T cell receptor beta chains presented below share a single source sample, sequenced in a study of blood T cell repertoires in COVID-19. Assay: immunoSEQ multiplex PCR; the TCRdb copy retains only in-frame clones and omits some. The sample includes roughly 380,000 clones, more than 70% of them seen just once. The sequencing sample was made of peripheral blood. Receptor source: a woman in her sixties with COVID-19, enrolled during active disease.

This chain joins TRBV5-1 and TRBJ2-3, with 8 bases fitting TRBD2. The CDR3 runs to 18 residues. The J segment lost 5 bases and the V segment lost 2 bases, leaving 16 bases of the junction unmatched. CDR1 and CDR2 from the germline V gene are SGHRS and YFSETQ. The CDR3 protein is CASSFALLAGGQGDTQYF. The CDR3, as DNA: TGCGCCAGCAGCTTTGCCCTTCTGGCGGGGGGCCAGGGAGATACGCAGTATTTT.

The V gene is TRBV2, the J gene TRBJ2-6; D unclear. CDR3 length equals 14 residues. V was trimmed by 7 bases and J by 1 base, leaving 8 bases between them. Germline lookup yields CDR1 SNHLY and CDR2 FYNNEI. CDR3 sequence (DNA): TGTGCCAGCAAGCAGGTATCTGGGGCCAACGTCCTGACTTTC. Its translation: CASKQVSGANVLTF.

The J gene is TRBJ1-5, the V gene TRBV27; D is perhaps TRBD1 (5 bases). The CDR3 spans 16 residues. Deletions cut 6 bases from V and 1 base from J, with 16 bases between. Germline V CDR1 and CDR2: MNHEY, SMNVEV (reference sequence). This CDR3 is CASRPEAGRSNQPQHF. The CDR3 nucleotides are TGTGCCAGCAGGCCCGAGGCAGGGCGAAGCAATCAGCCCCAGCATTTT.

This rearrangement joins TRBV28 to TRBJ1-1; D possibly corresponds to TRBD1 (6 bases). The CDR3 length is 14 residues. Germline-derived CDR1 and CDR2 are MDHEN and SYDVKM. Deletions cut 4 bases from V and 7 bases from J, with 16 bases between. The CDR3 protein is CASSSIRGRNEAFF. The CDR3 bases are TGTGCCAGCAGTTCCATCAGGGGTCGGAATGAAGCTTTCTTT.

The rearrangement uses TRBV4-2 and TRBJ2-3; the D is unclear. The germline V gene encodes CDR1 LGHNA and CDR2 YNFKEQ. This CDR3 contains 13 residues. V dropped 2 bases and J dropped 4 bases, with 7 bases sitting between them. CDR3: CASSQRVSDTQYF. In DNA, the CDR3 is TGTGCCAGCAGCCAACGAGTATCAGATACGCAGTATTTT.

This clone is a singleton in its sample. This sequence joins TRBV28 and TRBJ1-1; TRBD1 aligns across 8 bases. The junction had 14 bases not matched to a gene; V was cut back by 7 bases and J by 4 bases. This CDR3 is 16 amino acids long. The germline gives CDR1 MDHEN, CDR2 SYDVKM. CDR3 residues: CASTRRQGAIGTEAFF. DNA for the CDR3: TGTGCCAGCACTCGGAGGCAGGGGGCAATAGGCACTGAAGCTTTCTTT.

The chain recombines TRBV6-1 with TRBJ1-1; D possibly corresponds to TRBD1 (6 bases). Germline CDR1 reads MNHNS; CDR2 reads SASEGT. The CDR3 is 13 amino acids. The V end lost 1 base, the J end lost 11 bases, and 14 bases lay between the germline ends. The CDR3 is CASSEGQGRLAFF. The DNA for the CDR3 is TGTGCCAGCAGTGAAGGGCAGGGGCGCTTGGCTTTCTTT.

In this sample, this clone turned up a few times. The CDR3: CASGTESYNEQFF. The CDR3 DNA follows: TGTGCCAGTGGGACTGAATCCTACAATGAGCAGTTCTTC. The chain combines TRBV7-9 with TRBJ2-1, with D possibly being TRBD2 (6 bases). The length of the CDR3 is 13 residues. Trimming stripped 9 bases from V and 1 base from J, with 10 bases between. Looked up from germline, CDR1 is SEHNR and CDR2 is FQNEAQ (reference sequence).

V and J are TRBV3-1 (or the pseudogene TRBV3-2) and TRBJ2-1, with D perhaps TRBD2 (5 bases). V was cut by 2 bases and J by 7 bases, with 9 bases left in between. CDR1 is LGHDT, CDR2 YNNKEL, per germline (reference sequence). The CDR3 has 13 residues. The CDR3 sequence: CASSQRGRNEQFF. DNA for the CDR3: TGTGCCAGCAGCCAAAGAGGGCGGAATGAGCAGTTCTTC.

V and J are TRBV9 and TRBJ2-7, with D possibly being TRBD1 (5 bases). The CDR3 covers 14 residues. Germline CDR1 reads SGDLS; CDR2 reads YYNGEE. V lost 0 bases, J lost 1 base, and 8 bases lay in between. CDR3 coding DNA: TGTGCCAGCAGCGTAGGGACACGTTCCTACGAGCAGTACTTC. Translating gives CASSVGTRSYEQYF.

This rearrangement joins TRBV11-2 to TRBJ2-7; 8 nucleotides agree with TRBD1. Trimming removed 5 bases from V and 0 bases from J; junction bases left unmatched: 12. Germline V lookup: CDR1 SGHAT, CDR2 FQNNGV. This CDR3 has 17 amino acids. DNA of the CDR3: TGTGCCAGCAGCAGCCCTCACGGGACAGGACGCTCCTACGAGCAGTACTTC. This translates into CASSSPHGTGRSYEQYF.

This CDR3 is CASSPRRGTNEKLFF. The CDR3 DNA reads TGTGCCAGCTCACCAAGGAGGGGAACTAATGAAAAACTGTTTTTT. The chain has TRBV18 and TRBJ1-4; a possible D gene is TRBD1 (5 bases). V lost 2 bases and J 1 base, leaving 8 bases between the germline ends. The CDR3 totals 15 residues. CDR1 is KGHSH, CDR2 LQKENI, per germline.

The CDR3: CATSDRGQGEVTQHF. As DNA, the CDR3 is TGTGCCACCAGTGACCGGGGACAGGGGGAGGTTACCCAGCATTTT. This chain links TRBV24-1 with TRBJ1-5, with 11 bases lining up with TRBD1. This CDR3 is built from 15 residues. The germline V gene has CDR1 KGHDR and CDR2 SFDVKD. With 4 bases clipped from V and 11 bases from J, the junction kept 9 bases outside the gene matches.

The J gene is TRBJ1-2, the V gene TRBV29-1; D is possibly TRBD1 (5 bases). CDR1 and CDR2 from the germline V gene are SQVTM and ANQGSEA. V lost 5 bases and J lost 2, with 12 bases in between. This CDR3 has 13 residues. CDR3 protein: CSVRGLVNYGYTF. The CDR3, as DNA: TGCAGCGTTAGGGGACTCGTCAACTATGGCTACACCTTC. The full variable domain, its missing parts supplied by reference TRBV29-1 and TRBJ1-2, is SAVISQKPSRDICQRGTSLTIQCQVDSQVTMMFWYRQQPGQSLTLIATANQGSEATYESGFVIDKFPISRPNLTFSTLTVSNMSPEDSSIYLCSVRGLVNYGYTFGSGTRLTVV.

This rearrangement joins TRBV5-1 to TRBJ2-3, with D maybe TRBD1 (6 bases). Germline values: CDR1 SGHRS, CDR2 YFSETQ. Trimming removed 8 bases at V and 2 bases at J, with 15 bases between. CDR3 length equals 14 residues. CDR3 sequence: CASRRDTTTDTQYF. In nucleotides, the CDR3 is TGCGCCAGTCGTCGGGACACGACCACAGATACGCAGTATTTT. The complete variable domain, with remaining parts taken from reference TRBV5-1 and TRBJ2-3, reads KAGVTQTPRYLIKTRGQQVTLSCSPISGHRSVSWYQQTPGQGLQFLFEYFSETQRNKGNFPGRFSGRQFSNSRSEMNVSTLELGDSALYLCASRRDTTTDTQYFGPGTRLTVL.

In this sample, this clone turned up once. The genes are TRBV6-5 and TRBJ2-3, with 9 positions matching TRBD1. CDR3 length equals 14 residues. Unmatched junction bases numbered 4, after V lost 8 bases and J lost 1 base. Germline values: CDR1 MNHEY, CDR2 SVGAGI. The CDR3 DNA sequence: TGTGCCAGCGGATACAGGGGGCGCACAGATACGCAGTATTTT. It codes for CASGYRGRTDTQYF.

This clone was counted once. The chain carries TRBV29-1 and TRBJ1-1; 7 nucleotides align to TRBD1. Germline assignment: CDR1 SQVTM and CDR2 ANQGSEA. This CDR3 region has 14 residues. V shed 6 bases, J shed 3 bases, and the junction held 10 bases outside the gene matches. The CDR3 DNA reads TGCAGCGTGAGAAAACAGGGGAGGCACACTGAAGCTTTCTTT. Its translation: CSVRKQGRHTEAFF.

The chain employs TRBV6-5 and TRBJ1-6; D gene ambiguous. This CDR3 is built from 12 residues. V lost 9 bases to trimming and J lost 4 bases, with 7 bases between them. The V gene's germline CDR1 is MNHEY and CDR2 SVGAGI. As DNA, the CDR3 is TGTGCCAGTAAGACTTATAATTCACCCCTCCACTTT. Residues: CASKTYNSPLHF.

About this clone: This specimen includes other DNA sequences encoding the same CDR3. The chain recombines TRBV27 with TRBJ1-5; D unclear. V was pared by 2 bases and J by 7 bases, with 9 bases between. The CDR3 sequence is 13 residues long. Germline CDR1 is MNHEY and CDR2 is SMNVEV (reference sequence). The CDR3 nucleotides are TGTGCCAGCAGTTTAACTGGAGGGCAGCCCCAGCATTTT. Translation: CASSLTGGQPQHF.

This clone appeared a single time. The CDR3 nucleotides read TGTGCCACCAGTGACAACCGCGGGGGGGCATTGGAGACCCAGTACTTC. Translating gives CATSDNRGGALETQYF. V is TRBV24-1 and J is TRBJ2-5; TRBD2 agrees at 9 bases. This CDR3 spans 16 amino acids. V gave up 4 bases and J gave up 5 bases; unmatched junction bases: 10. From germline, CDR1 is KGHDR and CDR2 SFDVKD.

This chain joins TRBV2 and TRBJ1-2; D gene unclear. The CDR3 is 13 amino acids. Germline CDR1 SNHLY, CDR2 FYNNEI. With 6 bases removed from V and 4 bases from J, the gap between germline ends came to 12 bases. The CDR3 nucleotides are TGTGCCAGCAGCGATCCGGGAGGCTATGGCTACACCTTC. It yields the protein CASSDPGGYGYTF.

DNA for the CDR3: TGTGCCAGCAGCTTGGGACTAGCGGGGGGGACTGCTAGCACAGATACGCAGTATTTT. Its protein product is CASSLGLAGGTASTDTQYF. J is TRBJ2-3 and V is TRBV7-6; 16 nucleotides agree with TRBD2. V shed 3 bases, J shed 0 bases, and the junction held 6 bases outside the gene matches. Germline V gene lookup returns CDR1 SGHVS and CDR2 FNYEAQ. The CDR3 runs 19 residues.

The CDR3, as DNA: TGCAGCGTTGAGGTGGGAGGGGCGGAAAATGAAAAACTGTTTTTT. Protein sequence: CSVEVGGAENEKLFF. The rearrangement links TRBV29-1 to TRBJ1-4; possibly TRBD1 for D (5 bases). This CDR3 region has 15 residues. Per the germline V gene, CDR1 is SQVTM and CDR2 is ANQGSEA. The V end was cut by 3 bases, the J end by 5 bases, with 16 bases between.

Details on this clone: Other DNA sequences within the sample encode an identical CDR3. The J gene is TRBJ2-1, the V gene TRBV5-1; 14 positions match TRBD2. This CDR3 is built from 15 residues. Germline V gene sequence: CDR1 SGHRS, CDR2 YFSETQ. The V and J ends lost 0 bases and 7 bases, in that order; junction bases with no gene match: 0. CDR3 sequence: CASSLGLAGGNEQFF. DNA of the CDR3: TGCGCCAGCAGCTTGGGACTAGCGGGAGGGAATGAGCAGTTCTTC.

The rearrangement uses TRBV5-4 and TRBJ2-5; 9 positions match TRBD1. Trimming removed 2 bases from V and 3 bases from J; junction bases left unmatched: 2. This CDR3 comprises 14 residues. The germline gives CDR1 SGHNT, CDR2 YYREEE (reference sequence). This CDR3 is CASSFGTGKETQYF. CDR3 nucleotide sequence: TGTGCCAGCAGCTTTGGGACAGGGAAAGAGACCCAGTACTTC.

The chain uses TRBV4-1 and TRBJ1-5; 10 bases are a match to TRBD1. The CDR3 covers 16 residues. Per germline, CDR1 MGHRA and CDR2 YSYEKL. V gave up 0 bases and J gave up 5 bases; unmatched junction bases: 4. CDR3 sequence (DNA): TGCGCCAGCAGCCAAGATACGGGACAGGGGTATCAGCCCCAGCATTTT. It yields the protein CASSQDTGQGYQPQHF.